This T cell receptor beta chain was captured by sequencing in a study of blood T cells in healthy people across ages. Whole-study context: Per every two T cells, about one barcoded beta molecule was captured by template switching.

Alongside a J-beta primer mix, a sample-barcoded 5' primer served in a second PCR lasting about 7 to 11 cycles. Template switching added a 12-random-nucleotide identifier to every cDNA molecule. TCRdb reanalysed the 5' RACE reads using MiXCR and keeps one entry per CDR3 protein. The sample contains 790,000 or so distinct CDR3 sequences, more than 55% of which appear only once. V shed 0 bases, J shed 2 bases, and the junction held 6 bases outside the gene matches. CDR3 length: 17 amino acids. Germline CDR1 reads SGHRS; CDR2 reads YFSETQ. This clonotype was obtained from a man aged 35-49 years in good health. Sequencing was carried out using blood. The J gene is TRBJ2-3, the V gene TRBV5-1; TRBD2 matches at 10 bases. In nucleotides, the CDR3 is TGCGCCAGCAGCTTGGACCCTAGCGGGGGAATCACAGATACGCAGTATTTT. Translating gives CASSLDPSGGITDTQYF.